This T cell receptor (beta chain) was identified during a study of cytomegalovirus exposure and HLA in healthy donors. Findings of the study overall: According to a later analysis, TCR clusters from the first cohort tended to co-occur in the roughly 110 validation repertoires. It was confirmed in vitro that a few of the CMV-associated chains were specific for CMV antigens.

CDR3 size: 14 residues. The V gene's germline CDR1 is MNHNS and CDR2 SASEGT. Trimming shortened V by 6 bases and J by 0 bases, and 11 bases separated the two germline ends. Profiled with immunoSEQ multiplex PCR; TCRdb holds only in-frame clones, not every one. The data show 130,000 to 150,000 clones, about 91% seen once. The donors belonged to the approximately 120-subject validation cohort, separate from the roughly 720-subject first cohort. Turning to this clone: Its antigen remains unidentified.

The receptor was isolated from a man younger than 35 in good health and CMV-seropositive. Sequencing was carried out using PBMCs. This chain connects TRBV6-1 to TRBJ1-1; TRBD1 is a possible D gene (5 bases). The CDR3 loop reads CASSYGHLNTEAFF. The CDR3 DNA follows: TGTGCCAGCAGCTACGGACACCTGAACACTGAAGCTTTCTTT.